This TCR beta chain was sequenced in a study of human T cells and chemical hapten exposure. Study-wide points: Alopecia in all donors means immunity may differ from healthy individuals.

Time point in this sample: pre-sensitization, week 0. The treatment was: therapeutic diphenylcyclopropenone sensitization with weekly scalp DPC. Donors, patients with alopecia ranging from 18 to 70 years old and judged suitable for DPC, provided samples. As the library was built, unique molecular identifiers were attached to individual cDNA molecules. Per the study methods: TCR counts had a median of about 100,000 per sample and spanned about 23,224 to 690,600. TCRdb recomputed calls from the RACE reads with MiXCR, one row per CDR3 protein. TCRdb, not the authors, supplied the V and J calls. The data contain about 98,000 distinct CDR3 sequences, 10% to 11% of them singletons. This clonotype has ten or more counts. Its target is not known. The CDR3 is 14 residues long. The germline V gene encodes CDR1 MNHEY and CDR2 SMNVEV (reference sequence). Losses at the gene ends were 4 bases for V and 8 bases for J; bases not matched to a gene: 10.

V and J are TRBV27 and TRBJ1-2; TRBD1 agrees at 7 bases. The sample here was whole blood, taken in connection with sensitization to the hapten diphenylcyclopropenone (DPC). The origin of this receptor is a woman aged 60 to 75 with alopecia areata. Some clones in this sample may be carry-over from other donors' samples. The CDR3 sequence is CASSSNFRGSGYTF. CDR3 bases: TGTGCCAGCAGTTCTAACTTCAGGGGGAGCGGCTACACCTTC.